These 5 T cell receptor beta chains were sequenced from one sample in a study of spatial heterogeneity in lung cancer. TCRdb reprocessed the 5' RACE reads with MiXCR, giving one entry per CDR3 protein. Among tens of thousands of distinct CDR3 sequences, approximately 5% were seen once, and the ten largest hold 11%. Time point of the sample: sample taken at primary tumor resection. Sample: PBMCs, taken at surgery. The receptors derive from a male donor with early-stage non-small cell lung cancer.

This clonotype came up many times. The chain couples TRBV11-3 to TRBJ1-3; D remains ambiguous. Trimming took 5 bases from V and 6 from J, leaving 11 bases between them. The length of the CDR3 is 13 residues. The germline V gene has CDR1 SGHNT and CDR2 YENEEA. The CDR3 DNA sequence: TGTGCCAGCAGCCAAAGGGAGGAAAACACCATATATTTT. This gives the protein CASSQREENTIYF.

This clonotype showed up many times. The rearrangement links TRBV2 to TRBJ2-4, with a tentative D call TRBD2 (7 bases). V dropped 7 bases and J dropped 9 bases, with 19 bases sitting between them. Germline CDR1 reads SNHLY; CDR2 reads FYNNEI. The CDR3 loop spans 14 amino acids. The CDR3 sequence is CASTVRGGLGIQYF. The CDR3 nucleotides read TGTGCCAGCACGGTCAGGGGAGGGTTAGGCATTCAGTACTTC. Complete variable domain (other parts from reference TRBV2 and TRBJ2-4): EPEVTQTPSHQVTQMGQEVILRCVPISNHLYFYWYRQILGQKVEFLVSFYNNEISEKSEIFDDQFSVERPDGSNFTLKIRSTKLEDSAMYFCASTVRGGLGIQYFGAGTRLSVL.

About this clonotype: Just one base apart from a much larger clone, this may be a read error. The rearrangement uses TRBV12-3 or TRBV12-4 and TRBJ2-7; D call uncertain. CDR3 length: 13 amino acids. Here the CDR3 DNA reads TGTGCCGGCAGTTTGGCCGAAACCTACGAGCAGTACTTC. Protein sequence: CAGSLAETYEQYF.

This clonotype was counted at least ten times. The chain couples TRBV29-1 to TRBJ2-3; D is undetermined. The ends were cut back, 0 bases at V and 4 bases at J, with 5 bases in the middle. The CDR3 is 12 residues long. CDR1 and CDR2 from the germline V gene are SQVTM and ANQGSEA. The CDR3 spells CSVEDLADTQYF. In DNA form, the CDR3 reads TGCAGCGTTGAAGATCTAGCAGATACGCAGTATTTT.

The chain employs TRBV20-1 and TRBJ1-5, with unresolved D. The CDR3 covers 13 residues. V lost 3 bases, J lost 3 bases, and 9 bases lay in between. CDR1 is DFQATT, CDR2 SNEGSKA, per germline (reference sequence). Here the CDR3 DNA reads TGCAGTGCTAGCGGTAGGGCCAATCAGCCCCAGCATTTT. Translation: CSASGRANQPQHF.